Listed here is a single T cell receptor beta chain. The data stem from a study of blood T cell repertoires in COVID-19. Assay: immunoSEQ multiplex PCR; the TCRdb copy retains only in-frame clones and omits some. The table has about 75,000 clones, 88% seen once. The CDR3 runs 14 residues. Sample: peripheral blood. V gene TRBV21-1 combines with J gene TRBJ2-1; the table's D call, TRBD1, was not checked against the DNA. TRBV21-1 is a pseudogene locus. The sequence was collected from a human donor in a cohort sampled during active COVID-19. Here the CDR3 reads CASSNRRLDNEQFF. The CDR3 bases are TGTGCCAGCAGCAATCGCAGGCTTGACAATGAGCAGTTCTTC.